These 21 T cell receptor beta chains were all obtained from the same sample, sequenced in a study of T cell changes during pregnancy in multiple sclerosis. Libraries were prepared by immunoSEQ multiplex PCR; TCRdb keeps only in-frame clonotypes and omits some of them. The sample has about 28,000 clones, approximately 89% seen once. Sequences were derived from CD4+ T cells from peripheral blood mononuclear cells, sampled in the second trimester of pregnancy. Receptors were obtained from a female donor with multiple sclerosis, enrolled in a pregnancy study.

V usage is TRBV6-1 and J usage is TRBJ1-1, with TRBD1 matching 9 bases. The germline CDR1 and CDR2 sequences are MNHNS and SASEGT. This CDR3 comprises 12 residues. The junction had 8 bases not matched to a gene; V was cut back by 7 bases and J by 11 bases. The DNA for the CDR3 is TGTGCCAGCACCCGACAGGGGGACTGTGCTTTCTTT. This gives the protein CASTRQGDCAFF.

V and J are TRBV27 and TRBJ1-5; the D is unclear. The V gene lost 6 bases and the J gene lost 6 bases, with 12 bases spanning the gap. The V gene's germline CDR1 is MNHEY and CDR2 SMNVEV (reference sequence). This CDR3 is built from 13 residues. In nucleotides, the CDR3 is TGTGCCAGCAGAATGTCCTTCAGTCAGCCCCAGCATTTT. Translation gives CASRMSFSQPQHF.

The chain is built from TRBV28 and TRBJ2-7; 8 bases fit TRBD2. V lost 5 bases and J lost 3; bases outside the gene matches: 6. This CDR3 is 14 amino acids long. Germline-derived CDR1 and CDR2 are MDHEN and SYDVKM. CDR3 sequence: CASSVTSAGYEQYF. CDR3 bases: TGTGCCAGCAGTGTGACTAGCGCCGGCTACGAGCAGTACTTC. Filled out from reference TRBV28 and TRBJ2-7, the complete variable domain reads DVKVTQSSRYLVKRTGEKVFLECVQDMDHENMFWYRQDPGLGLRLIYFSYDVKMKEKGDIPEGYSVSREKKERFSLILESASTNQTSMYLCASSVTSAGYEQYFGPGTRLTVT.

V usage is TRBV12-1 and J usage is TRBJ2-1; the table's TRBD1 call for D was not verified on the DNA. TRBV12-1 is listed as a pseudogene. The CDR3 totals 15 residues. CDR3 sequence: CASSSSHNRGGEQFF. CDR3 sequence (DNA): TGTGCCAGCAGCTCCTCACACAACAGGGGCGGCGAGCAGTTCTTC.

V gene TRBV5-8 combines with J gene TRBJ2-1; perhaps TRBD2 as D (6 bases). The ends were cut back, 4 bases at V and 5 bases at J, with 16 bases in the middle. Germline V gene sequence: CDR1 SGHTS, CDR2 YDEGEE. This CDR3 region has 15 residues. The CDR3 spells CASSPRLGTNNEQFF. CDR3 DNA: TGTGCCAGCAGCCCCAGACTAGGGACCAACAATGAGCAGTTCTTC.

J is TRBJ2-5 and V is TRBV29-1; D uncertain. Trimming took off 6 bases at V and 5 bases at J, with 16 bases between the two ends. Germline CDR1 SQVTM, CDR2 ANQGSEA. This CDR3 comprises 13 residues. CDR3 in amino acids: CSVALRLRETQYF. DNA of the CDR3: TGCAGCGTCGCACTCCGGTTGAGGGAGACCCAGTACTTC. The complete variable domain, with remaining parts taken from reference TRBV29-1 and TRBJ2-5, reads SAVISQKPSRDICQRGTSLTIQCQVDSQVTMMFWYRQQPGQSLTLIATANQGSEATYESGFVIDKFPISRPNLTFSTLTVSNMSPEDSSIYLCSVALRLRETQYFGPGTRLLVL.

V gene TRBV19 combines with J gene TRBJ1-3; D perhaps matches TRBD1 (5 bases). The germline V gene encodes CDR1 LNHDA and CDR2 SQIVND (reference sequence). This CDR3 has 14 amino acids. Deletions cut 5 bases from V and 2 bases from J, with 10 bases between. In DNA, the CDR3 is TGTGCCAGTAGTCTCAGGGAAGCTGGAAACACCATATATTTT. Translation: CASSLREAGNTIYF.

J is TRBJ2-3 and V is TRBV6-4; TRBD2 matches 11 bases. V lost 6 bases, J lost 2 bases, and 4 bases stayed unmatched. The germline V gene has CDR1 MRHNA and CDR2 SNTAGT. CDR3 length: 15 residues. The CDR3 DNA sequence: TGTGCCAGCAGCGAGGGACTAGCGGACACAGATACGCAGTATTTT. This codes for CASSEGLADTDTQYF.

This rearrangement joins TRBV4-1 to TRBJ1-2, with D perhaps TRBD1 (6 bases). V lost 1 base to trimming and J lost 4 bases, with 22 bases between them. Germline values: CDR1 MGHRA, CDR2 YSYEKL. The CDR3 is made up of 18 amino acids. The CDR3, as DNA: TGCGCCAGCAGCCAAGTGTGGCTTCGTGGGCAGGGGAGCTATGGCTACACCTTC. Protein: CASSQVWLRGQGSYGYTF.

This clone was picked up one time. The gene calls are TRBV18 and TRBJ2-1; D call uncertain. This CDR3 has 15 amino acids. Trimming removed 3 bases at V and 4 bases at J, with 13 bases between. Germline V gene lookup returns CDR1 KGHSH and CDR2 LQKENI. The CDR3 DNA reads TGTGCCAGCTCACCGACGGAGATAGGATACAATGAGCAGTTCTTC. As protein: CASSPTEIGYNEQFF.

The V and J genes are TRBV7-3 and TRBJ2-7, with TRBD2 matching 12 bases. CDR3 length: 14 residues. V was clipped by 5 bases and J by 4 bases; unmatched bases: 3. Looked up from germline, CDR1 is SGHTA and CDR2 is FQGTGA. The CDR3 bases are TGTGCCAGCAGCCCCGGGACTAGCGGGTACGAGCAGTACTTC. This gives the protein CASSPGTSGYEQYF.

The rearrangement links TRBV30 to TRBJ1-2; D is undetermined. The V end was cut by 3 bases, the J end by 4 bases, with 9 bases between. The CDR3 has 12 amino acids. Germline CDR1 reads GTSNPN; CDR2 reads SVGIG (reference sequence). The CDR3 protein is CAWRSLSYGYTF. CDR3 coding DNA: TGTGCCTGGAGATCGTTATCCTATGGCTACACCTTC.

The table lists this clone with a few counts. This rearrangement joins TRBV5-1 to TRBJ1-2, with a tentative D call TRBD1 (5 bases). This CDR3 has 13 residues. CDR1 SGHRS and CDR2 YFSETQ come from the germline V gene. V was clipped by 3 bases and J by 2 bases, with 8 bases between them. This CDR3 reads CASSYGGNYGYTF. The CDR3 DNA is TGCGCCAGCAGCTACGGGGGAAACTATGGCTACACCTTC.

The V and J genes are TRBV5-6 and TRBJ1-1; 8 nucleotides agree with TRBD1. The CDR3 extends over 16 amino acids. The germline V gene has CDR1 SGHDT and CDR2 YYEEEE. Unmatched junction bases numbered 7, after V lost 2 bases and J lost 1 base. The chain's CDR3 is CASSFRTGRRNTEAFF. The CDR3 DNA follows: TGTGCCAGCAGCTTCCGGACAGGGCGAAGGAACACTGAAGCTTTCTTT.

In its sample, this clone was seen a few times. Other nucleotide sequences in the sample specify the same CDR3. The gene calls are TRBV7-3 and TRBJ2-5; TRBD1 is a possible D gene (6 bases). V gave up 5 bases and J gave up 2 bases, with 12 bases separating them. The CDR3 covers 14 residues. Per the germline V gene, CDR1 is SGHTA and CDR2 is FQGTGA. CDR3 coding DNA: TGTGCCAGCAGCCCCACAGGGTTGCAAGAGACCCAGTACTTC. Its translation is CASSPTGLQETQYF.

V usage is TRBV7-2 and J usage is TRBJ1-2; weak D call: TRBD1 (5 bases). The germline CDR1 and CDR2 sequences are SGHTA and FQGNSA. V dropped 5 bases and J dropped 4 bases, with 17 bases sitting between them. The CDR3 length is 15 residues. DNA of the CDR3: TGTGCCAGCAGCAAAGGGGAGGGGCCGTTCTATGGCTACACCTTC. Its protein is CASSKGEGPFYGYTF. Full variable domain (remainder filled in from reference TRBV7-2 and TRBJ1-2): GAGVSQSPSNKVTEKGKDVELRCDPISGHTALYWYRQSLGQGLEFLIYFQGNSAPDKSGLPSDRFSAERTGGSVSTLTIQRTQQEDSAVYLCASSKGEGPFYGYTFGSGTRLTVV.

This clone came up once. J is TRBJ2-3 and V is TRBV5-1, with D unresolved. Germline loops: CDR1 SGHRS, CDR2 YFSETQ. There are 12 residues in the CDR3. V dropped 4 bases and J dropped 2 bases, with 5 bases sitting between them. The CDR3 sequence is CASSPHTDTQYF. In DNA, the CDR3 is TGCGCCAGCAGCCCCCACACAGATACGCAGTATTTT.

This chain links TRBV5-1 with TRBJ1-3; D uncertain. V lost 5 bases, J lost 4 bases, and 10 bases lay in between. Germline values: CDR1 SGHRS, CDR2 YFSETQ. The CDR3 is made up of 13 amino acids. The CDR3: CASSRAPGNTIYF. CDR3 in DNA: TGCGCCAGCAGTCGCGCCCCAGGAAACACCATATATTTT.

CDR3 nucleotide sequence: TGTGCCAGCTCACCAGGGTTCGGGACAGGGGGCACTGAAGCTTTCTTT. This encodes CASSPGFGTGGTEAFF. This chain uses TRBV18 with TRBJ1-1; the match to TRBD1 covers 11 bases. This CDR3 is 16 amino acids long. V trimming: 2 bases; J trimming: 4 bases; junction bases outside the gene matches: 6. Germline V lookup: CDR1 KGHSH, CDR2 LQKENI.

This rearrangement joins TRBV6-5 to TRBJ2-7, with a tentative D call TRBD1 (6 bases). The CDR3 sequence is 12 residues long. Trimming left V 4 bases short and J 5 bases short, with 9 bases between. The germline V gene encodes CDR1 MNHEY and CDR2 SVGAGI. The CDR3 reads CASSSQGDEQYF. DNA of the CDR3: TGTGCCAGCAGTTCACAGGGAGACGAGCAGTACTTC.

V usage is TRBV4-2 and J usage is TRBJ2-3; 10 bases line up with TRBD2. There are 15 residues in the CDR3. CDR1 LGHNA and CDR2 YNFKEQ come from the germline V gene. Trimming at V came to 5 bases and at J to 1 base, leaving 3 bases not matched to a gene. CDR3 amino acids: CASSDTSGGTDTQYF. DNA of the CDR3: TGTGCCAGCAGCGATACTAGCGGGGGCACAGATACGCAGTATTTT.